These 13 T cell receptor beta chains share one sample of origin, sequenced in a study of T cell responses to AZD1222 COVID-19 vaccine. This table comes from immunoSEQ multiplex PCR, and its TCRdb copy is limited to in-frame clones, with some not included. Of around 150,000 clones listed, approximately 90% were seen once; the top ten hold around 0.99%. Here the sequenced sample was peripheral blood, taken 28 days after the second AZD1222 dose. Receptor source: an adult who received the AZD1222 COVID-19 vaccine.

The chain recombines TRBV7-9 with TRBJ1-1, with 8 bases lining up with TRBD1. Germline-derived CDR1 and CDR2 are SEHNR and FQNEAQ (reference sequence). This CDR3 contains 13 residues. Germline trimming cut 3 bases from V and 8 bases from J; bases unmatched to any gene: 5. This chain's CDR3 is CASSFDRGGEAFF. CDR3 nucleotides: TGTGCCAGCAGCTTCGACAGGGGCGGGGAAGCTTTCTTT. The full variable domain, completed using reference TRBV7-9 and TRBJ1-1, is DTGVSQNPRHKITKRGQNVTFRCDPISEHNRLYWYRQTLGQGPEFLTYFQNEAQLEKSRLLSDRFSAERPKGSFSTLEIQRTEQGDSAMYLCASSFDRGGEAFFGQGTRLTVV.

The V call is TRBV28, the J call TRBJ1-5, with D possibly being TRBD1 (6 bases). The germline gives CDR1 MDHEN, CDR2 SYDVKM. V lost 6 bases and J lost 7, with 25 bases in between. The CDR3 loop spans 17 amino acids. CDR3 sequence reads: CASRRRGWSGVLQPQHF. DNA for the CDR3: TGTGCCAGCAGGCGTAGGGGTTGGTCAGGGGTTTTGCAGCCCCAGCATTTT.

The chain recombines TRBV6-5 with TRBJ1-5, with D tentatively TRBD1 (5 bases). V was cut by 6 bases and J by 4 bases, with 13 bases left in between. The germline CDR1 and CDR2 sequences are MNHEY and SVGAGI. The CDR3 is 14 amino acids. DNA for the CDR3: TGTGCCAGCAGACGATCAGGGAGAAATCAGCCCCAGCATTTT. This encodes CASRRSGRNQPQHF.

There are a few counts of this clone. Different DNA sequences within this sample yield the same CDR3. CDR3 sequence (DNA): TGCAGTGCTAGTCAAGGAGTGGAGCAGTACTTC. This codes for CSASQGVEQYF. The chain joins TRBV20-1 to TRBJ2-7; D gene unclear. This CDR3 has 11 residues. Germline V gene lookup returns CDR1 DFQATT and CDR2 SNEGSKA (reference sequence). V was trimmed by 3 bases and J by 7 bases, leaving 10 bases between them.

This chain links TRBV7-9 with TRBJ1-2, with 10 bases fitting TRBD1. Germline lookup yields CDR1 SEHNR and CDR2 FQNEAQ (reference sequence). This CDR3 has 16 amino acids. Trimming cost V 3 bases and J 4 bases; bases outside gene matches: 8. This CDR3 is CASSFPPTGGGYGYTF. For the CDR3, the DNA is TGTGCCAGCAGCTTCCCCCCGACAGGGGGCGGCTATGGCTACACCTTC.

The genes are TRBV14 and TRBJ1-1; D not certain. Between the trimmed V and J ends, which lost 1 base and 3 bases, there was a span of 9 bases. Germline loops: CDR1 SGHDN, CDR2 FVKESK. CDR3 size: 14 residues. The CDR3 bases are TGTGCCAGCAGCCAAGGGGTGCGGGACACTGAAGCTTTCTTT. Protein product: CASSQGVRDTEAFF.

This chain uses TRBV27 with TRBJ1-2; maybe TRBD1 (5 bases). Germline loops: CDR1 MNHEY, CDR2 SMNVEV (reference sequence). The CDR3 totals 12 residues. Deletions cut 4 bases from V and 8 bases from J, with 11 bases between. The CDR3 coding sequence is TGTGCCAGCAGTTGGAAGGGGAAAGGCTACACCTTC. This encodes CASSWKGKGYTF.

The chain carries TRBV9 and TRBJ1-2, with D possibly TRBD1 on 5 matching bases. V lost 3 bases, J lost 6 bases, and 12 bases lay in between. The CDR3 runs to 13 residues. Germline CDR1 is SGDLS and CDR2 is YYNGEE. CDR3 sequence (DNA): TGTGCCAGCAGCGGGTCCAGGGTAGATGGCTACACCTTC. Its protein is CASSGSRVDGYTF.

This clone has only one observation. The chain is built from TRBV15 and TRBJ2-4; D is possibly TRBD2 (5 bases). The CDR3 is 15 amino acids. CDR1 and CDR2 from the germline V gene are LNHNV and YYDKDF (reference sequence). Trimming left V 2 bases short and J 7 bases short, with 15 bases between. CDR3 loop: CATSRYGVGLNIQYF. As DNA, the CDR3 is TGTGCCACCAGCAGATACGGGGTAGGGTTGAACATTCAGTACTTC. The full variable domain, rest sourced from reference TRBV15 and TRBJ2-4, is DAMVIQNPRYQVTQFGKPVTLSCSQTLNHNVMYWYQQKSSQAPKLLFHYYDKDFNNEADTPDNFQSRRPNTSFCFLDIRSPGLGDTAMYLCATSRYGVGLNIQYFGAGTRLSVL.

A note on this clone: This sequence may be a read error, since a much larger clone differs from it by one base. V usage is TRBV2 and J usage is TRBJ2-5, with D possibly TRBD2 on 7 matching bases. The ends were cut back, 7 bases at V and 5 bases at J, with 8 bases in the middle. Germline V gene data show CDR1 as SNHLY and CDR2 as FYNNEI. The CDR3 spans 11 residues. CDR3 sequence (DNA): TGTGCCAGCAAGGGGGGGGAGACCCAGTACTTC. It specifies CASKGGETQYF.

This sequence joins TRBV5-6 and TRBJ1-2, with a tentative D call TRBD1 (6 bases). This CDR3 spans 14 amino acids. Germline V gene lookup returns CDR1 SGHDT and CDR2 YYEEEE. V was clipped by 1 base and J by 3 bases, with 10 bases between them. CDR3: CASSLMGADYGYTF. As DNA, the CDR3 is TGTGCCAGCAGCTTGATGGGGGCCGACTATGGCTACACCTTC.

This clone showed up just once. The J gene is TRBJ1-2, the V gene TRBV5-5; D not resolved. CDR3 length: 18 residues. V gave up 0 bases and J gave up 3 bases, with 21 bases separating them. CDR1 SGHKS and CDR2 YYEKEE come from the germline V gene (reference sequence). This CDR3 is CASSLGLGYPPRDYGYTF. The CDR3, as DNA: TGTGCCAGCAGCTTGGGGTTAGGGTACCCTCCGCGTGACTATGGCTACACCTTC. Together with reference TRBV5-5 and TRBJ1-2, the CDR3 gives the full variable domain: DAGVTQSPTHLIKTRGQQVTLRCSPISGHKSVSWYQQVLGQGPQFIFQYYEKEERGRGNFPDRFSARQFPNYSSELNVNALLLGDSALYLCASSLGLGYPPRDYGYTFGSGTRLTVV.

The V call is TRBV5-5, the J call TRBJ1-1; the D is unclear. The CDR3 is 16 residues long. CDR1 and CDR2 (germline): SGHKS, YYEKEE (reference sequence). The germline V and J ends were trimmed by 7 bases and 1 base, with 20 bases remaining between them. DNA for the CDR3: TGTGCCAGCTTAATTGTTTTGGGCTCCGAGAACACTGAAGCTTTCTTT. This encodes CASLIVLGSENTEAFF. The entire variable domain, with the rest obtained from reference TRBV5-5 and TRBJ1-1, is as follows: DAGVTQSPTHLIKTRGQQVTLRCSPISGHKSVSWYQQVLGQGPQFIFQYYEKEERGRGNFPDRFSARQFPNYSSELNVNALLLGDSALYLCASLIVLGSENTEAFFGQGTRLTVV.